This T cell receptor (beta chain) was recorded in a study of CD8 T cells in ankylosing spondylitis. Quantitative 5'-RACE with molecular barcodes generated TCR beta libraries. TCRdb processed the 5' RACE reads anew with MiXCR; each CDR3 protein has one entry. The table includes 500,000 to 650,000 distinct CDR3 sequences, 5.3% detected once. Study-level results: Clones that were linked to disease were CD8+ and were relatively rare in peripheral blood. Ankylosing spondylitis blood appeared to carry a characteristic TCR beta motif of roughly 8 highly homologous variants.

The length of the CDR3 is 14 residues. Germline CDR1 reads DFQATT; CDR2 reads SNEGSKA (reference sequence). V was clipped by 0 bases and J by 4 bases, with 13 bases between them. This clonotype has only a few counts. The target antigen is unknown. The chain joins TRBV20-1 to TRBJ2-7; D remains unclear. This clonotype originated in a male donor with ankylosing spondylitis. Sequenced material: blood, either unsorted or a sorted T cell fraction (not recorded which). In nucleotides, the CDR3 is TGCAGTGCTAGAGATCCCACGCTAGGGTACGAGCAGTACTTC. This codes for CSARDPTLGYEQYF.